This is a list of T cell receptor beta chains from one sample in a study of blood T cell repertoires in COVID-19. Method: immunoSEQ multiplex PCR; TCRdb's copy keeps in-frame clones and lacks some. The sample includes around 100,000 clones, roughly 90% seen only once; the top ten take around 2%. Sequencing was done on a sample of peripheral blood. The receptor set was obtained from a woman aged 50 to 65 with COVID-19, enrolled during active disease. The CDR3 runs from the conserved cysteine through the conserved F or W. The D gene is left open where the match is weak. Only some rows state a clone size, as once, few, many or a class for expanded clones.

J,V,size,D,DNA,CDR3
TRBJ1-1,TRBV5-4,NA,NA,TGTGCCAGCAGCTTGATCGGTGCTGAAGCTTTCTTT,CASSLIGAEAFF
TRBJ2-1,TRBV18,NA,TRBD1,TGTGCCAGCTCTAAAACCCCCGGGACAGCCCTCTACAATGAGCAGTTCTTC,CASSKTPGTALYNEQFF
TRBJ2-7,TRBV4-3,NA,TRBD1,TGCGCCAGCAGCCAAGGCCTGACAGGGGCTGCCTACGAGCAGTACTTC,CASSQGLTGAAYEQYF
TRBJ1-1,TRBV11-2,NA,NA,TGTGCCAACTCGGGGGTTGACACTGAAGCTTTCTTT,CANSGVDTEAFF
TRBJ1-4,TRBV14,once,TRBD1,TGTGCCAGCAGCCGGACAGGGGGCGTCTCAACTAATGAAAAACTGTTTTTT,CASSRTGGVSTNEKLFF
TRBJ2-7,TRBV7-2,NA,NA,TGTGCCAGCAGCTTAGTTGTGAGAATGTACGAGCAGTACTTC,CASSLVVRMYEQYF
TRBJ1-4,TRBV4-3,NA,TRBD1,TGCGCCAGCAGACCGCAGGGGGCTGGGGAAAAACTGTTTTTT,CASRPQGAGEKLFF
TRBJ1-3,TRBV3-1/TRBV3-2,NA,NA,TGTGCCAGCAGCCAAGTTTGGCAGGGGACTGGAAACACCATATATTTT,CASSQVWQGTGNTIYF
TRBJ2-7,TRBV24-1,NA,NA,TGTGCCACCAGTGACGGGAACAGGGCACACTACGAGCAGTACTTC,CATSDGNRAHYEQYF
TRBJ2-2,TRBV11-3,NA,NA,TGTGCCAGCAGCTTGGGGGGTAACACCGGGGAGCTGTTTTTT,CASSLGGNTGELFF
TRBJ2-2,TRBV6-5,NA,NA,TGTGCCACCAGAACGGGGTTCAACACCGGGGAGCTGTTTTTT,CATRTGFNTGELFF
TRBJ1-2,TRBV7-2,once,NA,TGTGCCAGCAGCTTAGCGCACCCGGGGGATGGCTACACCTTC,CASSLAHPGDGYTF
TRBJ1-2,TRBV3-1/TRBV3-2,NA,TRBD1,TGTGCCAGCAGCCCGTCTCCGAGGACAGGGACGTCGGGTGGCTACACCTTC,CASSPSPRTGTSGGYTF
TRBJ2-5,TRBV5-4,NA,TRBD2,TGTGCCAGCAGCCCCAGACTCGCGGGGGGGTATGGAGAGACCCAGTACTTC,CASSPRLAGGYGETQYF
TRBJ1-1,TRBV5-1,NA,TRBD1,TGCGCCAGCAGCTCCGGGGACAGGGGGAACACTGAAGCTTTCTTT,CASSSGDRGNTEAFF
TRBJ1-3,TRBV5-5,NA,NA,TGTGCCAGCAGCTTGAACAGAGGAAACACCATATATTTT,CASSLNRGNTIYF
TRBJ1-2,TRBV19,NA,TRBD1,TGTGCCAGTAGAGATCTGGGCAGGGGGCTTAATGGCTACACCTTC,CASRDLGRGLNGYTF
TRBJ2-2,TRBV7-9,NA,TRBD2,TGTGCCAGCAGCTCAATACTTTATAGCGGGGCCGGGGAGCTGTTTTTT,CASSSILYSGAGELFF
TRBJ1-2,TRBV27,NA,NA,TGTGCCAGCAGTTTATCGGGGGGGGGCAGTGGCTACACCTTC,CASSLSGGGSGYTF
TRBJ1-1,TRBV4-3,NA,NA,TGCGCCAGCAGCCAAGATCTTACAGGGTTGGGCGCTGAAGCTTTCTTT,CASSQDLTGLGAEAFF
TRBJ1-4,TRBV4-1,NA,NA,TGCGCCAGCAGCCCGACCGACTCAACTAATGAAAAACTGTTTTTT,CASSPTDSTNEKLFF
TRBJ1-2,TRBV5-4,NA,NA,TGTGCCAGCAGCTTGGGTGACGGAGCCTATGGCTACACCTTC,CASSLGDGAYGYTF
TRBJ1-2,TRBV5-6,NA,NA,TGTGCCAGCAGTAGAGGGGGTACTAACTATGGCTACACCTTC,CASSRGGTNYGYTF
TRBJ1-2,TRBV2,NA,NA,TGTGCCAGCAGTGAGACGGAGATTTACGTTGGCTACACCTTC,CASSETEIYVGYTF
TRBJ1-3,TRBV11-2,NA,NA,TGTGCCAGCAGCTTAGATCTGAGCCCCCAACGGAGATATTTT,CASSLDLSPQRRYF
TRBJ2-3,TRBV5-4,once,TRBD2,TGTGCCAGCAGCGTTATCCAGCGGGGACCAGATACGCAGTATTTT,CASSVIQRGPDTQYF
TRBJ1-1,TRBV6-5,NA,TRBD1,TGTGCCAGCAGTCAGGGACAGGCCGTGAACACTGAAGCTTTCTTT,CASSQGQAVNTEAFF
TRBJ1-5,TRBV23-1,NA,NA,TGCGCCCAACCGGGGAGGGTGCGCAATCAGCCCCAGCATTTT,CAQPGRVRNQPQHF
TRBJ1-3,TRBV7-2,NA,NA,TGTGCCAGCAGCTTGGTTAACAGGGTGGGCCCTGGAAACACCATATATTTT,CASSLVNRVGPGNTIYF
TRBJ1-1,TRBV4-1,NA,TRBD1,TGCGCCAGCAGCCAATGGGACAGTAACACTGAAGCTTTCTTT,CASSQWDSNTEAFF
TRBJ2-5,TRBV6-6,NA,NA,TGTGCCAGCAGTTACCCAGGGCTGGAGACCCAGTACTTC,CASSYPGLETQYF
TRBJ2-5,TRBV18,NA,NA,TGTGCCAGCTCACCACTGGGAGCTCAAGAGACCCAGTACTTC,CASSPLGAQETQYF